The 31 T cell receptor beta chains given below trace back to one sample, sequenced in a study of shared clonotypes between healthy human individuals. Clones were read by immunoSEQ multiplex PCR, and TCRdb kept only the in-frame ones, dropping some. The sample lists 850,000 to 1,200,000 clones; under 80% were seen once. Sequenced sample: memory CD4+ T cells sorted from blood. The subset is: CD45RA-negative fraction. The receptors stem from a man in his late teens or twenties in good health.

The genes are TRBV19 and TRBJ1-4; tentative D call: TRBD1 (5 bases). The V end lost 3 bases, the J end lost 2 bases, and 10 bases lay between the germline ends. This CDR3 is built from 15 residues. Germline CDR1 LNHDA, CDR2 SQIVND (reference sequence). CDR3 amino acids: CASSIGRVTNEKLFF. CDR3 coding DNA: TGTGCCAGTAGTATCGGCAGGGTTACTAATGAAAAACTGTTTTTT.

The chain carries TRBV18 and TRBJ1-2; perhaps TRBD1 as D (6 bases). The CDR3 has 12 residues. V lost 1 base, J lost 6 bases, and 6 bases lay in between. Per the germline V gene, CDR1 is KGHSH and CDR2 is LQKENI. The CDR3 here is CASSPQGDGYTF. CDR3 coding DNA: TGTGCCAGCTCACCACAGGGGGATGGCTACACCTTC.

This chain links TRBV6-5 with TRBJ2-7; 7 bases match TRBD1. The germline gives CDR1 MNHEY, CDR2 SVGAGI. This CDR3 has 15 amino acids. Unmatched junction bases numbered 8, after V lost 3 bases and J lost 3 bases. For the CDR3, the DNA is TGTGCCAGCAGTTATTCCGGGACAGTGGGCTACGAGCAGTACTTC. This sequence encodes CASSYSGTVGYEQYF.

CDR3 DNA: TGTGCCAGCAGCTCCCAACACCGGACTAGGGGAGCGGACGAGCAGTACTTC. This encodes CASSSQHRTRGADEQYF. This chain connects TRBV11-2 to TRBJ2-7; 7 bases align to TRBD2. Germline loops: CDR1 SGHAT, CDR2 FQNNGV. This CDR3 region has 17 residues. Trimming at V came to 4 bases and at J to 5 bases, leaving 17 bases not matched to a gene.

The V gene is TRBV18, the J gene TRBJ2-7; 9 nucleotides agree with TRBD1. V lost 4 bases to trimming and J lost 5 bases; unmatched junction nucleotides: 18. The CDR3 totals 18 residues. Per the germline V gene, CDR1 is KGHSH and CDR2 is LQKENI. CDR3 loop: CASSLLKPSGQGGNEQYF. CDR3 coding DNA: TGTGCCAGCTCACTCCTAAAACCCTCGGGACAGGGAGGCAACGAGCAGTACTTC.

V usage is TRBV2 and J usage is TRBJ1-2, with D uncertain. The CDR3 is made up of 15 amino acids. Germline V gene sequence: CDR1 SNHLY, CDR2 FYNNEI. Trimming took 6 bases from V and 6 from J, leaving 20 bases between them. CDR3 nucleotide sequence: TGTGCCAGCAGCAGCAAGCAGTCAGCAGTCCATGGCTACACCTTC. Its translation is CASSSKQSAVHGYTF.

The V gene is TRBV6-1, the J gene TRBJ2-6; no clear D. The CDR3 covers 12 residues. From germline, CDR1 is MNHNS and CDR2 SASEGT. The V end was cut by 11 bases, the J end by 2 bases, with 7 bases between. The CDR3 protein is CASHPGANVLTF. The CDR3 DNA reads as TGTGCCTCCCATCCTGGGGCCAACGTCCTGACTTTC.

The V and J genes are TRBV28 and TRBJ1-6; 7 bases line up with TRBD1. Germline V gene data show CDR1 as MDHEN and CDR2 as SYDVKM. After removal of 3 bases from V and 0 bases from J, the junction contained 5 bases not matched to a gene. This CDR3 contains 17 residues. Here the CDR3 reads CASSLGQPGSYNSPLHF. The CDR3 DNA is TGTGCCAGCAGTTTGGGACAGCCCGGCTCCTATAATTCACCCCTCCACTTT.

This clone has only one observation. CDR3 loop: CASSLSPGRSSYNSPLHF. For the CDR3, the DNA is TGTGCCAGCAGTTTATCCCCAGGCCGGAGCTCCTATAATTCACCCCTCCACTTT. The rearrangement uses TRBV27 and TRBJ1-6; D not certain. The germline CDR1 and CDR2 sequences are MNHEY and SMNVEV (reference sequence). The CDR3 sequence is 18 residues long. V lost 0 bases and J 0 bases, leaving 12 bases between the germline ends.

Comments on this clone: In the same sample, other DNA sequences code for this CDR3. J is TRBJ2-1 and V is TRBV9; tentatively, D is TRBD1 (7 bases). CDR1 is SGDLS, CDR2 YYNGEE, per germline. Trimming removed 1 base at V and 2 bases at J, with 10 bases between. The CDR3 runs to 15 residues. Written as DNA, the CDR3 is TGTGCCAGCAGCGTACAGGGGGGCGCCTACAATGAGCAGTTCTTC. Amino acids: CASSVQGGAYNEQFF. The whole variable domain, filled in from reference TRBV9 and TRBJ2-1, reads DSGVTQTPKHLITATGQRVTLRCSPRSGDLSVYWYQQSLDQGLQFLIQYYNGEERAKGNILERFSAQQFPDLHSELNLSSLELGDSALYFCASSVQGGAYNEQFFGPGTRLTVL.

The V call is TRBV7-2, the J call TRBJ1-2; TRBD1 matches at 9 bases. Losses at the gene ends were 5 bases for V and 4 bases for J; bases not matched to a gene: 5. CDR3 length: 14 amino acids. The germline CDR1 and CDR2 sequences are SGHTA and FQGNSA. The CDR3 region is CASSGGQGLYGYTF. The CDR3 nucleotides read TGTGCCAGCAGCGGGGGACAGGGCCTCTATGGCTACACCTTC.

This clone has a handful of counts. The chain recombines TRBV5-4 with TRBJ1-6; a weak D match, TRBD1 (5 bases). Germline V gene data show CDR1 as SGHNT and CDR2 as YYREEE (reference sequence). Trimming took 4 bases from V and 10 from J, leaving 24 bases between them. The CDR3 is 17 amino acids. CDR3: CASSVTFRGRRGSPLHF. The CDR3 bases are TGTGCCAGCAGCGTGACCTTCAGAGGGCGAAGGGGATCACCCCTCCACTTT. The whole variable domain, remainder taken from reference TRBV5-4 and TRBJ1-6, is ETGVTQSPTHLIKTRGQQVTLRCSSQSGHNTVSWYQQALGQGPQFIFQYYREEENGRGNFPPRFSGLQFPNYSSELNVNALELDDSALYLCASSVTFRGRRGSPLHFGNGTRLTVT.

The CDR3 loop is CASSEGRAGLAGKGEQFF. Here the CDR3 DNA reads TGTGCCAGCAGTGAAGGTCGAGCGGGACTAGCGGGGAAGGGTGAGCAGTTCTTC. This rearrangement joins TRBV6-1 to TRBJ2-1; 13 bases align to TRBD2. Germline CDR1 MNHNS, CDR2 SASEGT. The junction had 12 bases not matched to a gene; V was cut back by 1 base and J by 9 bases. CDR3 length: 18 amino acids.

The chain has TRBV10-1 and TRBJ2-2; 11 nucleotides align to TRBD2. V shed 3 bases, J shed 10 bases, and the junction held 10 bases outside the gene matches. The CDR3 spans 16 residues. Germline assignment: CDR1 WNHNN and CDR2 SYGVQD (reference sequence). CDR3 bases: TGCGCCAGCAGTGATTCTATAGCGGGGGGGCCTCCGGAGCTGTTTTTT. Protein: CASSDSIAGGPPELFF.

This chain links TRBV18 with TRBJ2-7; D not certain. V was shortened by 0 bases and J by 7 bases, with 10 bases between the two germline ends. The CDR3 spans 13 residues. Germline loops: CDR1 KGHSH, CDR2 LQKENI. CDR3: CASSPPAGNEQYF. The CDR3 DNA is TGTGCCAGCTCACCACCAGCTGGGAATGAGCAGTACTTC.

This clone was picked up a small number of times. V and J are TRBV7-9 and TRBJ1-5, with 9 bases identical to TRBD1. The CDR3 is 19 residues long. Trimming cost V 5 bases and J 0 bases; bases outside gene matches: 14. Germline loops: CDR1 SEHNR, CDR2 FQNEAQ (reference sequence). CDR3 region: CASSPASGQGTYSNQPQHF. The CDR3 DNA reads as TGTGCCAGCAGCCCTGCGAGTGGACAGGGGACGTATAGCAATCAGCCCCAGCATTTT.

The chain uses TRBV9 and TRBJ2-7, with a weak D call TRBD1 (5 bases). The V end was cut by 4 bases, the J end by 1 base, with 12 bases between. The CDR3 spans 14 residues. Germline V lookup: CDR1 SGDLS, CDR2 YYNGEE. The CDR3 nucleotides read TGTGCCAGCAGCTTGAGCGACAGTTCCTACGAGCAGTACTTC. Its translation: CASSLSDSSYEQYF.

The J gene is TRBJ1-3, the V gene TRBV5-4; the D gene is possibly TRBD1 (5 bases). The length of the CDR3 is 10 residues. Germline V CDR1 and CDR2: SGHNT, YYREEE (reference sequence). The DNA of the CDR3 is TGTGTTCAAGCGGGGGAAACCATATATTTT. Translated, it gives CVQAGETIYF.

This sequence joins TRBV12-5 and TRBJ2-7; TRBD2 might be the D (5 bases). V lost 8 bases and J 6 bases, leaving 17 bases between the germline ends. The CDR3 is made up of 13 amino acids. Germline assignment: CDR1 LGHNT and CDR2 FRNRAP. The CDR3 loop is CASSESPAGEQYF. The CDR3 DNA reads as TGTGCTAGTTCGGAAAGTCCCGCGGGCGAGCAGTACTTC. Variable domain in full (rest from reference TRBV12-5 and TRBJ2-7): DARVTQTPRHKVTEMGQEVTMRCQPILGHNTVFWYRQTMMQGLELLAYFRNRAPLDDSGMPKDRFSAEMPDATLATLKIQPSEPRDSAVYFCASSESPAGEQYFGPGTRLTVT.

This chain connects TRBV4-1 to TRBJ1-6; D is possibly TRBD1 (5 bases). The V gene lost 1 base and the J gene lost 8 bases, with 15 bases spanning the gap. Germline CDR1 MGHRA, CDR2 YSYEKL. The CDR3 covers 16 residues. The CDR3 nucleotides are TGCGCCAGCAGCCAAGTACCGGGGCCGGGGTATTCACCCCTCCACTTT. Translated: CASSQVPGPGYSPLHF.

V and J are TRBV7-8 and TRBJ2-7; a weak D match, TRBD2 (6 bases). Germline V lookup: CDR1 SGHVS, CDR2 FQNEAQ. Trimming removed 4 bases from V and 6 bases from J, with 16 bases in between. The CDR3 totals 14 residues. CDR3 sequence (DNA): TGTGCCAGCAGCTGGGGGAGGCCCCGGCCCGAGCAGTACTTC. Translated: CASSWGRPRPEQYF.

The chain uses TRBV7-8 and TRBJ2-5; 10 bases map to TRBD2. Germline V gene sequence: CDR1 SGHVS, CDR2 FQNEAQ. V was clipped by 7 bases and J by 5 bases; unmatched bases: 13. CDR3 length: 16 residues. CDR3 sequence reads: CASTSNSGGLSETQYF. The CDR3 DNA reads as TGTGCCAGCACTTCCAATAGCGGGGGGCTGTCCGAGACCCAGTACTTC.

The genes are TRBV5-1 and TRBJ1-2, with D possibly being TRBD1 (6 bases). The V end lost 1 base, the J end lost 4 bases, and 11 bases lay between the germline ends. This CDR3 is 14 amino acids long. Germline CDR1 reads SGHRS; CDR2 reads YFSETQ. The CDR3 region is CASSLNPGVYGYTF. The CDR3 bases are TGCGCCAGCAGCTTGAACCCAGGGGTCTATGGCTACACCTTC.

This chain links TRBV11-1 with TRBJ2-3; weak D call: TRBD2 (7 bases). Between the trimmed V and J ends, which lost 4 bases and 5 bases, there was a span of 22 bases. Per germline, CDR1 SGHAT and CDR2 FQDESV (reference sequence). The CDR3 covers 17 residues. The CDR3 loop reads CASSSGAGALAGDTQYF. CDR3 coding DNA: TGTGCCAGCAGCTCTGGGGCGGGGGCCTTGGCGGGAGATACGCAGTATTTT. Supplemented by reference TRBV11-1 and TRBJ2-3, the full variable domain reads EAEVAQSPRYKITEKSQAVAFWCDPISGHATLYWYRQILGQGPELLVQFQDESVVDDSQLPKDRFSAERLKGVDSTLKIQPAELGDSAMYLCASSSGAGALAGDTQYFGPGTRLTVL.

CDR3 amino acids: CASSSGPLNQPQHF. In DNA, the CDR3 is TGTGCCAGCAGCTCCGGACCGCTCAATCAGCCCCAGCATTTT. This chain links TRBV7-9 with TRBJ1-5; no clear D gene. This CDR3 contains 14 residues. CDR1 and CDR2 (germline): SEHNR, FQNEAQ (reference sequence). The V gene lost 4 bases and the J gene lost 3 bases, with 10 bases spanning the gap.

This clone was recorded a few times. V and J are TRBV7-3 and TRBJ2-2; no clear D. The germline V gene has CDR1 SGHTA and CDR2 FQGTGA. The V gene lost 4 bases and the J gene lost 4 bases, with 7 bases spanning the gap. CDR3 length equals 13 residues. The CDR3 DNA follows: TGTGCCAGCAGCTCGCACGCCACCGGGGAGCTGTTTTTT. This codes for CASSSHATGELFF. Full variable domain (rest looked up from reference TRBV7-3 and TRBJ2-2): GAGVSQTPSNKVTEKGKYVELRCDPISGHTALYWYRQSLGQGPEFLIYFQGTGAADDSGLPNDRFFAVRPEGSVSTLKIQRTERGDSAVYLCASSSHATGELFFGEGSRLTVL.

This clone came up a few times. The gene calls are TRBV5-1 and TRBJ1-2; D is unclear. This CDR3 comprises 14 residues. Germline assignment: CDR1 SGHRS and CDR2 YFSETQ. V was shortened by 0 bases and J by 7 bases, with 13 bases between the two germline ends. As DNA, the CDR3 is TGCGCCAGCAGCTTGGGCAGCCCCGAGGCTGGCTACACCTTC. It is translated as CASSLGSPEAGYTF.

The CDR3 loop reads CASSVPGDRAVYEQYF. The CDR3 coding sequence is TGTGCCAGCAGCGTACCTGGGGACAGGGCCGTCTACGAGCAGTACTTC. The chain recombines TRBV5-4 with TRBJ2-7; 9 nucleotides align to TRBD1. Germline trimming cut 4 bases from V and 3 bases from J; bases unmatched to any gene: 11. Germline lookup yields CDR1 SGHNT and CDR2 YYREEE (reference sequence). CDR3 length: 16 amino acids.

This clone appeared a few times. This chain links TRBV18 with TRBJ1-1; TRBD1 matches at 9 bases. The CDR3 contains 15 residues. V trimming: 1 base; J trimming: 6 bases; junction bases outside the gene matches: 6. The V gene's germline CDR1 is KGHSH and CDR2 LQKENI. The CDR3 spells CASSPLQGAVSEAFF. The DNA of the CDR3 is TGTGCCAGCTCACCACTACAGGGGGCAGTTTCTGAAGCTTTCTTT.

The chain recombines TRBV28 with TRBJ2-7, with 10 bases identical to TRBD1. The J segment lost 6 bases and the V segment lost 3 bases, leaving 11 bases of the junction unmatched. CDR3 length: 16 residues. The germline V gene has CDR1 MDHEN and CDR2 SYDVKM. CDR3 sequence: CASSLGRQGASGEQYF. Here the CDR3 DNA reads TGTGCCAGCAGTTTGGGGCGACAGGGGGCCTCGGGCGAGCAGTACTTC.

The chain joins TRBV15 to TRBJ2-1; 9 nucleotides match TRBD2. The V gene end was trimmed by 5 bases and the J gene end by 3 bases; junction bases not matched to a gene: 8. CDR1 and CDR2 (germline): LNHNV, YYDKDF (reference sequence). The CDR3 has 16 amino acids. The CDR3 sequence: CATSAATSGYYNEQFF. The CDR3 bases are TGTGCCACCAGCGCGGCTACTAGCGGGTACTACAATGAGCAGTTCTTC.